This T cell receptor (beta chain) stems from a study of blood T cell repertoires in COVID-19. Background on the study: Acute-phase and convalescent COVID-19 samples originated in the United States, Italy and Spain.

Some clones are missing from TCRdb's copy, which holds only in-frame ones; the method was immunoSEQ multiplex PCR. This repertoire shows approximately 210,000 clones, 80% to 90% found once; its top ten account for 2.5% to 3%. Germline loops: CDR1 SGDLS, CDR2 YYNGEE. This CDR3 comprises 14 residues. With 3 bases removed from V and 7 bases from J, the gap between germline ends came to 13 bases. The V and J genes are TRBV9 and TRBJ1-4, with a possible D match to TRBD1 (6 bases). Sequenced material: peripheral blood. This TCR was sampled from a man aged 50 or older with active or convalescent COVID-19. The CDR3 nucleotides read TGTGCCAGCAGCGAAACAGGGTTGGGTGAAAAACTGTTTTTT. This encodes CASSETGLGEKLFF.